This is a list of T cell receptor beta chains from one sample in a study of immune aging and cytomegalovirus after organ transplant. Each CDR3 protein gets one entry after TCRdb re-called the single-cell sequencing reads with MiXCR. The sample lists tens of thousands of distinct CDR3 sequences; roughly a third were seen once. Their specific antigens are unknown. The starting material was CMV peptide-activated CD4+ and CD8+ T cells sorted from blood, obtained at five time points, pooled. The receptors were sampled from a female donor who had a heart transplant and CMV viremia. Both conserved end residues are part of each CDR3. The order of the fields is V gene, J gene, clone size, D gene, CDR3 protein, CDR3 DNA. D genes are given only for firm matches. Clone size is not always given. Where it is, it says once, few, many or a class for expanded clones.

v_gene: TRBV29-1
j_gene: TRBJ1-2
abundance: -
d_gene: -
CDR3aa: CSVEVVPDLGYTF
CDR3nt: TGCAGCGTTGAGGTCGTTCCGGATTTGGGCTACACCTTC

v_gene: TRBV5-1
j_gene: TRBJ2-5
abundance: -
d_gene: -
CDR3aa: CASGEGETQHF
CDR3nt: TGCGCCAGCGGGGAGGGGGAGACTCAGCACTTC

v_gene: TRBV20-1
j_gene: TRBJ2-2
abundance: few
d_gene: -
CDR3aa: CSARVAQGLTGELFF
CDR3nt: TGCAGTGCCCGAGTGGCCCAAGGCCTGACCGGGGAGCTGTTTTTT

v_gene: TRBV10-3
j_gene: TRBJ1-1
abundance: medium-sized
d_gene: -
CDR3aa: CAIRNQGGTEAFF
CDR3nt: TGTGCCATCAGGAATCAGGGCGGGACTGAAGCTTTCTTT

v_gene: TRBV7-2
j_gene: TRBJ2-3
abundance: many
d_gene: -
CDR3aa: CASSSSRGDTQFF
CDR3nt: TGTGCCAGCAGCTCGTCGAGGGGGGATACGCAGTTTTTT

v_gene: TRBV28
j_gene: TRBJ2-4
abundance: -
d_gene: TRBD1
CDR3aa: CAWWGQGANIQYF
CDR3nt: TGTGCCTGGTGGGGACAGGGGGCGAACATTCAGTACTTC

v_gene: TRBV27
j_gene: TRBJ2-6
abundance: -
d_gene: -
CDR3aa: CASSLEGTSGANVLTF
CDR3nt: TGCGCCAGCAGTTTAGAGGGCACCTCTGGGGCCAACGTCCTGACTTTC

v_gene: TRBV3-1
j_gene: TRBJ2-3
abundance: -
d_gene: TRBD2
CDR3aa: CASSRLARADTQYF
CDR3nt: TGTGCCAGCAGCCGACTAGCGAGAGCAGATACGCAGTATTTT

v_gene: TRBV27
j_gene: TRBJ2-4
abundance: few
d_gene: -
CDR3aa: CASMGLGSGVGYKNIQYF
CDR3nt: TGTGCCAGCATGGGGCTCGGCTCGGGAGTTGGTTACAAAAACATTCAGTACTTC

v_gene: TRBV7-9
j_gene: TRBJ2-6
abundance: -
d_gene: -
CDR3aa: CASSLDGSGANVLTF
CDR3nt: TGTGCCAGCAGCTTGGACGGATCTGGGGCCAACGTCCTGACTTTC

v_gene: TRBV6-5
j_gene: TRBJ2-1
abundance: -
d_gene: TRBD2
CDR3aa: CASRASGDWGYSSYNKQFF
CDR3nt: TGTGCCAGCAGGGCTAGCGGGGATTGGGGATACAGCTCCTACAATAAGCAGTTCTTC

v_gene: TRBV20-1
j_gene: TRBJ2-5
abundance: few
d_gene: -
CDR3aa: CSAHKGTLDIETQYF
CDR3nt: TGCAGTGCTCATAAGGGGACGTTGGATATAGAGACCCAGTACTTC

v_gene: TRBV12-3/TRBV12-4
j_gene: TRBJ2-7
abundance: medium-sized
d_gene: -
CDR3aa: CASSAGQSYEQYF
CDR3nt: TGTGCCAGCAGCGCGGGACAGTCCTACGAGCAGTACTTC

v_gene: TRBV24-1
j_gene: TRBJ1-1
abundance: -
d_gene: -
CDR3aa: CATSDSVHRAEAFF
CDR3nt: TGTGCCACCAGTGATTCCGTTCATAGGGCTGAAGCTTTCTTT

v_gene: TRBV29-1
j_gene: TRBJ2-3
abundance: medium-sized
d_gene: TRBD2
CDR3aa: CSVDGTSGGTDTQYF
CDR3nt: TGCAGCGTTGACGGGACTAGCGGGGGCACAGATACGCAGTATTTT

v_gene: TRBV11-2
j_gene: TRBJ2-7
abundance: medium-sized
d_gene: -
CDR3aa: CASSGRTQRGEQYF
CDR3nt: TGTGCCAGCAGCGGCAGGACCCAAAGAGGGGAGCAGTACTTC

v_gene: TRBV25-1
j_gene: TRBJ2-3
abundance: -
d_gene: -
CDR3aa: CASSGRPEVADTQYF
CDR3nt: TGTGCCAGCAGTGGGAGACCAGAAGTTGCAGATACGCAGTATTTT

v_gene: TRBV3-1
j_gene: TRBJ2-1
abundance: few
d_gene: TRBD2
CDR3aa: CASSPTTSGNEQFF
CDR3nt: TGTGCCAGCAGCCCAACTACTAGCGGCAATGAGCAGTTCTTC

v_gene: TRBV4-3
j_gene: TRBJ2-1
abundance: -
d_gene: -
CDR3aa: CASSQLGAGEQFF
CDR3nt: TGCGCCAGCAGCCAACTAGGAGCGGGTGAGCAGTTCTTC

v_gene: TRBV10-3
j_gene: TRBJ1-1
abundance: -
d_gene: TRBD1
CDR3aa: CATLLTGGYTEAFF
CDR3nt: TGTGCCACCCTATTAACAGGGGGTTACACTGAAGCTTTCTTT

v_gene: TRBV7-2
j_gene: TRBJ2-1
abundance: -
d_gene: -
CDR3aa: CANLLATNEQFF
CDR3nt: TGTGCCAATCTGCTAGCGACAAATGAGCAGTTCTTC

v_gene: TRBV6-1
j_gene: TRBJ2-7
abundance: medium-sized
d_gene: -
CDR3aa: CASFTPESSYEQYF
CDR3nt: TGTGCCAGCTTTACTCCCGAGAGCTCCTACGAGCAGTACTTC

v_gene: TRBV5-6
j_gene: TRBJ2-3
abundance: many
d_gene: -
CDR3aa: CASSQFLNTDTQYF
CDR3nt: TGTGCCAGCAGCCAGTTCTTGAACACAGATACGCAGTATTTT

v_gene: TRBV7-8
j_gene: TRBJ1-2
abundance: many
d_gene: -
CDR3aa: CASSRTVDSQDYGYTF
CDR3nt: TGTGCCAGCAGTCGGACAGTTGACTCCCAAGACTATGGCTACACCTTC

v_gene: TRBV3-1
j_gene: TRBJ1-1
abundance: medium-sized
d_gene: TRBD1
CDR3aa: CASSQQGGTGGEAFF
CDR3nt: TGTGCCAGCAGCCAACAGGGGGGGACGGGAGGTGAAGCTTTCTTT

v_gene: TRBV5-1
j_gene: TRBJ2-1
abundance: medium-sized
d_gene: -
CDR3aa: CASSSGRDNEQFF
CDR3nt: TGCGCCAGCAGCTCGGGGAGAGACAATGAGCAGTTCTTC

v_gene: TRBV10-3
j_gene: TRBJ1-5
abundance: -
d_gene: -
CDR3aa: CAISEGWAGNQPQHF
CDR3nt: TGTGCCATCAGTGAGGGGTGGGCAGGCAATCAGCCCCAGCATTTT

v_gene: TRBV5-5
j_gene: TRBJ1-1
abundance: -
d_gene: TRBD1
CDR3aa: CASSPRQGWAEAFF
CDR3nt: TGTGCCAGCAGCCCTAGACAGGGGTGGGCTGAAGCTTTCTTT

v_gene: TRBV18
j_gene: TRBJ1-5
abundance: -
d_gene: -
CDR3aa: CASSPGGSSAQPQHF
CDR3nt: TGTGCCAGCTCACCAGGAGGATCGTCTGCGCAGCCCCAGCATTTT

v_gene: TRBV6-4
j_gene: TRBJ2-3
abundance: few
d_gene: -
CDR3aa: CASSDSKGGTDTQYF
CDR3nt: TGTGCCAGCAGTGACTCGAAGGGTGGCACAGATACGCAGTATTTT

v_gene: TRBV2
j_gene: TRBJ2-1
abundance: few
d_gene: -
CDR3aa: CASSEFRTKEEQFF
CDR3nt: TGTGCCAGCAGTGAATTCAGGACCAAGGAGGAGCAGTTCTTC

v_gene: TRBV5-1
j_gene: TRBJ2-3
abundance: medium-sized
d_gene: -
CDR3aa: CASSVAIDAVSTDTQYF
CDR3nt: TGCGCCAGCAGCGTCGCTATTGACGCGGTTAGCACAGATACGCAGTATTTT

v_gene: TRBV19
j_gene: TRBJ2-5
abundance: few
d_gene: -
CDR3aa: CASQGGLRGTQYF
CDR3nt: TGTGCCAGTCAAGGGGGGCTCCGGGGGACCCAGTACTTC

v_gene: TRBV12-3/TRBV12-4
j_gene: TRBJ2-2
abundance: -
d_gene: TRBD1
CDR3aa: CASSQTGSSTGELLF
CDR3nt: TGTGCCAGCAGCCAGACAGGGTCCAGCACCGGGGAGCTGCTTTTT

v_gene: TRBV12-3/TRBV12-4
j_gene: TRBJ2-6
abundance: -
d_gene: -
CDR3aa: CASSPPQGRSGANVLTF
CDR3nt: TGTGCCAGCAGCCCGCCGCAGGGGAGGTCCGGGGCCAACGTCCTGACTTTC

v_gene: TRBV6-1
j_gene: TRBJ1-2
abundance: -
d_gene: -
CDR3aa: CASSDGAGYTF
CDR3nt: TGTGCCAGCAGTGATGGGGCTGGCTACACCTTC

v_gene: TRBV7-2
j_gene: TRBJ1-5
abundance: -
d_gene: -
CDR3aa: CASSFRQKQPQHF
CDR3nt: TGTGCCAGCAGCTTTAGACAGAAACAGCCCCAGCATTTT

v_gene: TRBV25-1
j_gene: TRBJ2-7
abundance: -
d_gene: -
CDR3aa: CASSGEDPGRYF
CDR3nt: TGTGCCAGCAGTGGGGAGGACCCAGGGAGGTACTTC

v_gene: TRBV5-4
j_gene: TRBJ2-7
abundance: -
d_gene: -
CDR3aa: CASSSRDQSYEQYF
CDR3nt: TGTGCCAGCAGCTCCCGGGACCAATCCTACGAGCAGTACTTC

v_gene: TRBV11-2
j_gene: TRBJ1-6
abundance: many
d_gene: TRBD1
CDR3aa: CASSRGQGAHSPLHF
CDR3nt: TGTGCCAGCAGCAGAGGACAGGGGGCCCATTCACCCCTCCACTTT

v_gene: TRBV6-6
j_gene: TRBJ2-7
abundance: few
d_gene: TRBD1
CDR3aa: CASSFRDREGEQYF
CDR3nt: TGTGCCAGCAGTTTCCGGGACAGGGAGGGCGAGCAGTACTTC

v_gene: TRBV5-6
j_gene: TRBJ2-1
abundance: many
d_gene: -
CDR3aa: CASSQGRISYNEQFF
CDR3nt: TGTGCCAGCAGCCAAGGACGGATCTCCTACAATGAGCAGTTCTTC

v_gene: TRBV27
j_gene: TRBJ2-1
abundance: -
d_gene: TRBD2
CDR3aa: CASSRLAGALNEQFF
CDR3nt: TGTGCCAGCAGTCGTCTAGCGGGAGCCCTAAATGAGCAGTTCTTC

v_gene: TRBV3-1
j_gene: TRBJ1-3
abundance: few
d_gene: TRBD1
CDR3aa: CASSHHDRAGNTTYF
CDR3nt: TGTGCTAGCAGCCACCATGACAGGGCGGGAAACACCACATATTTT

v_gene: TRBV6-2/TRBV6-3
j_gene: TRBJ2-7
abundance: -
d_gene: -
CDR3aa: CASSYMRKWNEQYF
CDR3nt: TGTGCCAGCAGTTACATGCGGAAGTGGAACGAGCAGTACTTC

v_gene: TRBV7-9
j_gene: TRBJ2-2
abundance: -
d_gene: TRBD2
CDR3aa: CASRNRTSGPAELFF
CDR3nt: TGTGCCAGCAGAAATAGGACTAGCGGCCCAGCCGAGCTGTTTTTT

v_gene: TRBV3-1
j_gene: TRBJ2-7
abundance: few
d_gene: -
CDR3aa: CASSQIGSSSYEQYF
CDR3nt: TGTGCCAGCAGCCAAATTGGCAGTAGCTCCTACGAGCAGTACTTC

v_gene: TRBV20-1
j_gene: TRBJ2-5
abundance: -
d_gene: TRBD2
CDR3aa: CSAILLLPAQAGGLQQETQYF
CDR3nt: TGCAGTGCTATCCTTTTACTACCCGCGCAAGCGGGAGGACTCCAGCAAGAGACCCAGTACTTC

v_gene: TRBV2
j_gene: TRBJ1-5
abundance: many
d_gene: -
CDR3aa: CASSDMAGVSQPQHF
CDR3nt: TGTGCCAGCAGTGATATGGCAGGAGTATCTCAGCCCCAGCATTTT

v_gene: TRBV6-2/TRBV6-3
j_gene: TRBJ2-1
abundance: -
d_gene: TRBD2
CDR3aa: CASSSLSGNQFF
CDR3nt: TGTGCCAGCAGTTCACTTAGCGGGAACCAGTTCTTC

v_gene: TRBV5-1
j_gene: TRBJ2-3
abundance: -
d_gene: -
CDR3aa: CASSVTGVTDTQYF
CDR3nt: TGCGCCAGCAGCGTGACCGGGGTGACAGATACGCAGTATTTT

v_gene: TRBV14
j_gene: TRBJ1-2
abundance: few
d_gene: -
CDR3aa: CASSQVNYGYTF
CDR3nt: TGTGCCAGCAGCCAAGTCAATTATGGCTACACCTTC